This is a list of T cell receptor beta chains from one sample in a study of CXCR3-negative and CXCR3-positive naive CD8 T cells. TCRdb reanalyzed the 5' RACE reads and collapses them to one entry per CDR3 protein, without DNA. Found here are about 60,000 distinct CDR3 sequences; the top ten clones hold roughly 0.73%. Material: naive CXCR3+ CD8+ T cells from blood. The receptor set was obtained from a human donor in good health. Some clones in this sample may be carry-over from other donors' samples. Both conserved end residues are part of each CDR3. Clone size is stated in some rows and not others, as once, few, many or a class when expanded.

V gene,clone size,J gene,CDR3 protein
TRBV2,-,TRBJ2-1,CASTYGTQLMDEQFF
TRBV5-6,-,TRBJ1-1,CASSTGTGEAFF
TRBV7-2,-,TRBJ2-3,CASSYISGRGPTDTQYF
TRBV28,-,TRBJ2-7,CASSSSGDYEQYF
TRBV7-9,-,TRBJ2-5,CASSAQGRNHETQYF
TRBV6-2/TRBV6-3,-,TRBJ2-7,CASSYTDRGYEQYF
TRBV21-1,-,TRBJ2-7,CAILSGTSSYEQYF
TRBV13,-,TRBJ2-1,CASSLPGGAPANEQFF
TRBV7-9,-,TRBJ1-1,CASSAPGNTEAFF
TRBV28,-,TRBJ2-7,CASSLGQGTVYEQYF
TRBV27,-,TRBJ2-3,CSSTELGGIAQNTQYF
TRBV6-2/TRBV6-3,-,TRBJ2-3,CASSGQDLAGVVTDTQYF
TRBV28,-,TRBJ1-3,CASSFLGSSGNTIYF
TRBV11-2,-,TRBJ2-1,CASRSPPGARNEQFF
TRBV7-6,-,TRBJ2-5,CASSLAPRPTTQETQYF
TRBV20-1,-,TRBJ2-7,CSASLLGDWSYEQYF
TRBV29-1,-,TRBJ2-1,CSVAGTGTHEQFF
TRBV6-2/TRBV6-3,-,TRBJ1-2,CASSRDRVEVAYGYTF
TRBV5-1,-,TRBJ2-3,CASSPAGYTDTQYF
TRBV14,-,TRBJ2-7,CASSQDLRAYEQYF
TRBV27,-,TRBJ2-7,CASSLSGGSYEQYF
TRBV6-6,-,TRBJ2-7,CASRDGQGALEQYF
TRBV2,-,TRBJ2-3,CGSSEGTSGGLDTQYF
TRBV28,-,TRBJ2-1,CASSSRDASINEQFF
TRBV24-1,-,TRBJ1-2,CATSDSRGLDYTF
TRBV14,-,TRBJ1-1,CASSQEPLKGGTEAFF
TRBV27,-,TRBJ2-3,CASSAYSGDSTDTQYF
TRBV12-3/TRBV12-4,medium-sized,TRBJ1-5,CASSWRQGEQPQHF
TRBV5-1,-,TRBJ2-1,CASSLASGGVWNEQFF
TRBV2,-,TRBJ1-5,CASSVAGGGNQPQHF
TRBV5-6,-,TRBJ1-1,CASSLLGFDEAFF